This paragraph covers one T cell receptor beta chain sequence. Its antigen is currently unknown. Trimming cost V 4 bases and J 6 bases; bases outside gene matches: 6. The CDR3 covers 14 residues. The germline gives CDR1 SGHDT, CDR2 YYEEEE. Memory CD4+ cells were defined as CD4+CD45RO+CD25-. TCRdb reprocessed the 5' RACE reads with MiXCR, giving one entry per CDR3 protein. Seen here are about 40,000 distinct CDR3 sequences, 30% observed once, and the top ten hold approximately 4.1%. Study-wide points: The larger cohort examined one V-J beta rearrangement, not whole repertoires. Tumor memory CD4+ T cell TCR gene usage was found to cluster with blood and lymph node memory CD4+ cells and with lymph node naive CD4+ cells.

The sequence came from a female donor with breast cancer. The chain carries TRBV5-6 and TRBJ2-1, with 8 bases lining up with TRBD2. Sample: tumor-infiltrating memory CD4+ T cells sorted from the breast tumor. Subset given: memory CD4+ T cells, CD4+CD45RO+CD25-. This CDR3 is CASSRWTSSNEQFF. The CDR3 DNA reads as TGTGCCAGCAGCCGATGGACTAGCTCCAATGAGCAGTTCTTC. Using reference TRBV5-6 and TRBJ2-1 for the parts outside the CDR3, the full variable domain is DAGVTQSPTHLIKTRGQQVTLRCSPKSGHDTVSWYQQALGQGPQFIFQYYEEEERQRGNFPDRFSGHQFPNYSSELNVNALLLGDSALYLCASSRWTSSNEQFFGPGTRLTVL.